One sample yielded the 21 T cell receptor beta chains listed below, sequenced in a study of breast tumors, draining lymph nodes, adjacent tissues. TCRdb re-analysed the multiplex PCR reads in MiXCR, keeping a single row per CDR3 protein. This repertoire shows under 250,000 distinct CDR3 sequences, 32% found once; its top ten account for 1.2% to 1.5%. Samples came from axillary lymph nodes draining the breast cancer. Sequencing was performed on axillary lymph node tissue. Receptor source: a female donor with breast cancer. Some clones in this sample may be carry-over from other donors' samples.

This clonotype was seen a handful of times. This may come from a read error, since a much larger clone is one base off. The V and J genes are TRBV9 and TRBJ2-2, with TRBD2 matching 9 bases. Germline V CDR1 and CDR2: SGDLS, YYNGEE. The CDR3 is 14 amino acids. The CDR3 DNA follows: TGTGCCAGCAGCGGAATAGCGGGAGCCGGGGAGCTGTCTTTT. Its translation is CASSGIAGAGELSF.

This clonotype was counted many times. The rearrangement joins TRBV12-3 or TRBV12-4 to TRBJ2-2; no clear D gene. This CDR3 is built from 12 residues. Trimming took 1 base from V and 10 from J, leaving 7 bases between them. CDR3 DNA sequence: TGTGCCAGCAGTTTAGGGGTGACGGAGCTGTTTTTT. Its translation is CASSLGVTELFF.

About this clonotype itself: At one boundary the junction diverges from the germline segment, which might be a read error. V gene TRBV24-1 combines with J gene TRBJ1-2; 8 bases align to TRBD1. The germline gives CDR1 KGHDR, CDR2 SFDVKD. CDR3 length equals 14 residues. The CDR3 sequence is CATSDRTGFYGYTF. CDR3 coding DNA: TGCGCCACCAGTGACCGGACAGGGTTCTATGGCTACACCTTC.

This clonotype was observed at least ten times. This chain links TRBV6-1 with TRBJ2-1; 8 bases agree with TRBD1. Germline trimming cut 6 bases from V and 5 bases from J; bases unmatched to any gene: 12. Germline values: CDR1 MNHNS, CDR2 SASEGT. The CDR3 has 16 amino acids. CDR3 loop: CASRDREIRRNNEQFF. The CDR3 bases are TGTGCCAGCAGGGACAGGGAAATAAGGCGGAACAATGAGCAGTTCTTC.

This clonotype was seen repeatedly, ten times or more. The chain carries TRBV12-5 and TRBJ2-3; D gene uncertain. Trimming pared 3 bases from V and 6 bases from J, leaving 4 bases between. Germline CDR1 is LGHNT and CDR2 is FRNRAP. The CDR3 runs 11 residues. The CDR3 spells CASGFGDTQYF. CDR3 DNA sequence: TGTGCTAGTGGTTTTGGGGATACGCAGTATTTT.

This clonotype occurred many times. The chain couples TRBV6-4 to TRBJ2-7; D possibly uses TRBD1 or TRBD2 (5 bases each). V was clipped by 2 bases and J by 4 bases, with 15 bases between them. Germline V gene lookup returns CDR1 MRHNA and CDR2 SNTAGT. The CDR3 extends over 15 amino acids. The chain's CDR3 is CASSDQTMGVYEQYF. CDR3 in DNA: TGTGCCAGCAGTGACCAAACTATGGGGGTTTACGAGCAGTACTTC.

The genes are TRBV19 and TRBJ1-4, with TRBD1 matching 8 bases. CDR1 is LNHDA, CDR2 SQIVND, per germline (reference sequence). This CDR3 region has 14 residues. The ends lost 10 bases at V and 8 bases at J; junction bases unmatched: 12. This CDR3 is CAIWDTGTGEKLFF. CDR3 in DNA: TGTGCCATCTGGGATACCGGGACAGGAGAAAAACTGTTTTTT.

This clonotype was found many times. V usage is TRBV10-3 and J usage is TRBJ2-2, with 8 bases matching TRBD1. The V segment lost 2 bases and the J segment 4 bases; nucleotides outside the gene matches: 9. CDR1 is ENHRY and CDR2 is SYGVKD in the germline V gene. The CDR3 totals 17 residues. The CDR3 coding sequence is TGTGCCATCAGTGAGAGGGTAACAGGGGGGACCACCGGGGAGCTGTTTTTT. This sequence encodes CAISERVTGGTTGELFF.

This clonotype was counted at least ten times. The rearrangement joins TRBV29-1 to TRBJ1-4; 7 nucleotides align to TRBD1. Germline assignment: CDR1 SQVTM and CDR2 ANQGSEA. The CDR3 extends over 11 amino acids. V trimming: 6 bases; J trimming: 8 bases; junction bases outside the gene matches: 3. The CDR3 protein is CSVVRGEKLFF. CDR3 nucleotide sequence: TGCAGCGTGGTCAGGGGGGAAAAACTGTTTTTT.

The CDR3 sequence: CASSEGRAPETQYF. CDR3 DNA sequence: TGTGCCAGCAGCGAGGGGAGGGCCCCCGAGACCCAGTACTTC. This chain connects TRBV9 to TRBJ2-5, with TRBD2 identical over 7 bases. Germline V gives CDR1 SGDLS, CDR2 YYNGEE. Trimming at V came to 3 bases and at J to 5 bases, leaving 7 bases not matched to a gene. This CDR3 region has 14 residues.

This clonotype was observed at least ten times. The chain uses TRBV28 and TRBJ1-2; weak D call: TRBD1 (5 bases). The CDR3 has 13 residues. Germline V gene sequence: CDR1 MDHEN, CDR2 SYDVKM. V was shortened by 3 bases and J by 4 bases, with 9 bases between the two germline ends. This CDR3 reads CASSFAGTYGYTF. DNA for the CDR3: TGTGCCAGCAGTTTTGCGGGGACCTATGGCTACACCTTC.

In its sample, this clonotype was seen many times. V and J are TRBV7-8 and TRBJ2-7; D ambiguous. Germline CDR1 SGHVS, CDR2 FQNEAQ. This CDR3 spans 14 amino acids. V lost 5 bases to trimming and J lost 0 bases, with 11 bases between them. CDR3 sequence reads: CASSTKLDSYEQYF. The CDR3 DNA follows: TGTGCCAGCAGCACCAAGCTGGACTCCTACGAGCAGTACTTC.

The rearrangement uses TRBV2 and TRBJ1-2; 9 bases are shared with TRBD1. There are 12 residues in the CDR3. V shed 4 bases, J shed 12 bases, and the junction held 6 bases outside the gene matches. CDR1 is SNHLY, CDR2 FYNNEI, per germline. The CDR3 spells CASSGRDRENTF. CDR3 nucleotide sequence: TGTGCCAGCAGTGGGCGGGACAGGGAAAACACCTTC.

This clonotype was recorded at least ten times. The V call is TRBV10-2, the J call TRBJ2-5, with no clear D. Germline-derived CDR1 and CDR2 are WSHSY and SAAADI. This CDR3 contains 11 residues. V lost 4 bases and J 4 bases, leaving 4 bases between the germline ends. The CDR3 sequence is CASSGSETQYF. As DNA, the CDR3 is TGCGCCAGCAGTGGGTCAGAGACCCAGTACTTC.

This clonotype was seen only a few times. A much larger clone sits a single nucleotide away, making a read error possible. The rearrangement links TRBV20-1 to TRBJ2-5; D perhaps matches TRBD2 (5 bases). CDR1 is DFQATT, CDR2 SNEGSKA, per germline (reference sequence). The CDR3 spans 12 residues. The CDR3 DNA sequence: TGCAGTGCTAGAGTAGGTTGGGAGACCCCGTACTTC. Amino acids: CSARVGWETPYF.

Many counts were recorded for this clonotype. V is TRBV29-1 and J is TRBJ1-1; D is undetermined. The CDR3 sequence is 13 residues long. Germline V gives CDR1 SQVTM, CDR2 ANQGSEA. Trimming shortened V by 2 bases and J by 0 bases, and 7 bases separated the two germline ends. CDR3 loop: CSVEIGMNTEAFF. CDR3 sequence (DNA): TGCAGCGTTGAAATAGGAATGAACACTGAAGCTTTCTTT. Full variable domain (remainder filled in from reference TRBV29-1 and TRBJ1-1): SAVISQKPSRDICQRGTSLTIQCQVDSQVTMMFWYRQQPGQSLTLIATANQGSEATYESGFVIDKFPISRPNLTFSTLTVSNMSPEDSSIYLCSVEIGMNTEAFFGQGTRLTVV.

The CDR3 region is CASSSRASGSNTQYF. CDR3 nucleotide sequence: TGTGCCAGCAGCTCACGGGCTAGCGGGAGTAATACGCAGTATTTT. The chain is built from TRBV5-4 and TRBJ2-3, with TRBD2 matching over 10 bases. Germline CDR1 and CDR2: SGHNT and YYREEE (reference sequence). The CDR3 totals 15 residues. After removal of 3 bases from V and 7 bases from J, the junction contained 8 bases not matched to a gene.

This sequence joins TRBV7-2 and TRBJ1-2; 7 bases map to TRBD1. J lost 7 bases, V lost 5 bases, and 13 bases had no gene match. In germline, CDR1 is SGHTA, CDR2 FQGNSA. The CDR3 has 15 amino acids. The CDR3 DNA sequence: TGTGCCAGCAGCCTCTACACAGGGGTGGGTCTTGGCTACACCTTC. It specifies CASSLYTGVGLGYTF.

The CDR3 DNA is TGCAGTGCTAGCCCCGAGGGTAGCGGGACCGCTTACTCCGACGATACGCAGTATTTT. Its protein is CSASPEGSGTAYSDDTQYF. The chain couples TRBV20-1 to TRBJ2-3; 8 nucleotides agree with TRBD2. Germline CDR1 reads DFQATT; CDR2 reads SNEGSKA (reference sequence). This CDR3 is built from 19 residues. J gave up 6 bases and V 3 bases, and 23 bases lay outside the gene matches.

This clonotype was recorded at least ten times. The V gene is TRBV12-3 or TRBV12-4, the J gene TRBJ1-1; D unresolved. V lost 5 bases to trimming and J lost 4 bases, with 8 bases between them. The CDR3 loop spans 12 amino acids. The CDR3 coding sequence is TGTGCCAGCAGTGTCCCGGGCACTGAAGCTTTCTTT. Translation gives CASSVPGTEAFF.

This clonotype has a count of ten or more. The CDR3 DNA sequence: TGTGCCAGCAGCTTATGGGGGACGATACCCTACAATGAGCAGTTCTTC. Its protein product is CASSLWGTIPYNEQFF. The chain joins TRBV11-3 to TRBJ2-1; D tentatively fits TRBD1 or TRBD2 (5 bases each). The germline V and J ends were trimmed by 2 bases and 2 bases, with 13 bases remaining between them. CDR3 length: 16 amino acids. Germline V CDR1 and CDR2: SGHNT, YENEEA.